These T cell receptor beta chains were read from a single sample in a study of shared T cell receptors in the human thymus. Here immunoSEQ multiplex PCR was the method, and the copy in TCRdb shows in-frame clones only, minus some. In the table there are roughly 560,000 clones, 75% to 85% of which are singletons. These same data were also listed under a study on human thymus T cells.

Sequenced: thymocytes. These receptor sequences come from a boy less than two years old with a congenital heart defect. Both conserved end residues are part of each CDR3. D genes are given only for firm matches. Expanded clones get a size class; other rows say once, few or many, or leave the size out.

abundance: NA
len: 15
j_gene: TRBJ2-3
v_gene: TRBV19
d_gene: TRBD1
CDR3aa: CASSPRGRGRDTQYF
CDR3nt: TGTGCCAGTAGCCCCCGAGGCAGGGGGAGAGATACGCAGTATTTT

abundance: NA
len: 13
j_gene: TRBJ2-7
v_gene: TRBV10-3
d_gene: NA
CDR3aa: CAIRRGWEDEQYF
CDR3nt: TGTGCCATCAGAAGGGGTTGGGAGGACGAGCAGTACTTC

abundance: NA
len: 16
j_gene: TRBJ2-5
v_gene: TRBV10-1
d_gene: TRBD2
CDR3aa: CASSGRTSGRVETQYF
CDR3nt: TGCGCCAGCAGTGGAAGGACTAGCGGGAGAGTAGAGACCCAGTACTTC

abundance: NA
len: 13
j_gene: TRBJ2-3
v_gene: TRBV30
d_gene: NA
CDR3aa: CAAYRVGSRPQYF
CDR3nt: TGTGCCGCATATCGGGTCGGGAGCCGTCCGCAGTATTTT

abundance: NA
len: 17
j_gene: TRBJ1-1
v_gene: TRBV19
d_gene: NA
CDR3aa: CASSIDLPQGLNTEAFF
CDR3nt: TGTGCCAGTAGTATAGATCTACCCCAGGGCTTGAACACTGAAGCTTTCTTT

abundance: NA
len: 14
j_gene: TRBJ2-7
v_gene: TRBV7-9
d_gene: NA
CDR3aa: CASSFGGDGREQYF
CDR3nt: TGTGCCAGCAGCTTTGGCGGGGATGGACGCGAGCAGTACTTC

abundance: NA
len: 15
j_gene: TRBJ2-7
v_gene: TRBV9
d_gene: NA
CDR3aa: CASSVLASPSDEQYF
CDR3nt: TGTGCCAGCAGCGTTCTGGCTAGCCCGTCGGACGAGCAGTACTTC

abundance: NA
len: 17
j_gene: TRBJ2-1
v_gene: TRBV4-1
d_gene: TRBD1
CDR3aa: CASSQGRTGAQGGEQFF
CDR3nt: TGCGCCAGCAGCCAAGGTAGGACAGGGGCTCAAGGGGGTGAGCAGTTCTTC

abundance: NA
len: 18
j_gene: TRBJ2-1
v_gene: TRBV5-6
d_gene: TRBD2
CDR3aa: CASSLVRRAGGPRNEQFF
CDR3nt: TGTGCCAGCAGCTTGGTACGCCGAGCGGGAGGGCCTCGGAATGAGCAGTTCTTC

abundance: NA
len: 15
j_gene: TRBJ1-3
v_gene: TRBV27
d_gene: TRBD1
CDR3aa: CASSLGGAYGNTIYF
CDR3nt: TGTGCCAGCAGCCTAGGGGGCGCATATGGAAACACCATATATTTT

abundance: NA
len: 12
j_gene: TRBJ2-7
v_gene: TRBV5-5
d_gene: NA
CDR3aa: CASSFSLHEQYF
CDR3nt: TGTGCCAGCAGCTTTTCCCTCCACGAGCAGTACTTC

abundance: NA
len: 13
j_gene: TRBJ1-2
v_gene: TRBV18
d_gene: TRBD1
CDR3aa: CASADRGVHGYTF
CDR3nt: TGTGCCAGCGCAGACAGGGGGGTCCATGGCTACACCTTC

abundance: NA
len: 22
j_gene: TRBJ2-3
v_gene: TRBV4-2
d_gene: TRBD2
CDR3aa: CASSQEFRGTSGTEGGTDTQYF
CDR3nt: TGTGCCAGCAGCCAAGAGTTTCGCGGGACTAGCGGGACCGAAGGGGGGACAGATACGCAGTATTTT

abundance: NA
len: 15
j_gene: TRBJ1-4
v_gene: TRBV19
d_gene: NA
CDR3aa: CASSPRLRFNEKLFF
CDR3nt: TGTGCCAGTAGTCCCCGGTTGCGCTTTAATGAAAAACTGTTTTTT

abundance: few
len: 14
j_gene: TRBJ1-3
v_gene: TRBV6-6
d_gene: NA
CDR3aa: CASSPDRSKNTIYF
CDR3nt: TGTGCCAGCAGCCCAGACAGGTCTAAAAACACCATATATTTT

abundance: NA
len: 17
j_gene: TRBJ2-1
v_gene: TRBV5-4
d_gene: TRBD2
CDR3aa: CASSFGPGTSGYNEQFF
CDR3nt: TGTGCCAGCAGCTTCGGGCCCGGGACTAGCGGGTACAATGAGCAGTTCTTC

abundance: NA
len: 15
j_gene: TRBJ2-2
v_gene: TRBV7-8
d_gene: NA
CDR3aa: CASSSVRTNTGELFF
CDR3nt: TGTGCCAGCAGCTCCGTGCGGACGAACACCGGGGAGCTGTTTTTT

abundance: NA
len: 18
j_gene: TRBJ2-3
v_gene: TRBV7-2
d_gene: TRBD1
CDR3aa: CASSLGDRGDPSTDTQYF
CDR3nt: TGTGCCAGCAGCTTAGGGGACAGGGGGGATCCTAGCACAGATACGCAGTATTTT

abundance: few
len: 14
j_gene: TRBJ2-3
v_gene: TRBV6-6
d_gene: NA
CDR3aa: CASRHRTRADTQYF
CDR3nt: TGTGCCAGCAGACACAGGACCAGGGCAGATACGCAGTATTTT

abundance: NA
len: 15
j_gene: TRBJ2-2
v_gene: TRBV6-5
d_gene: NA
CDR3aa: CASNRNVGDTGELFF
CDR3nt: TGTGCCAGCAACCGAAACGTAGGGGACACCGGGGAGCTGTTTTTT

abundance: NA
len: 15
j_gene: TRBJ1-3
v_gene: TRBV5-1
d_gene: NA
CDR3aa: CASSLARNSGNTIYF
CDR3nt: TGCGCCAGCAGCTTGGCCAGAAACTCTGGAAACACCATATATTTT

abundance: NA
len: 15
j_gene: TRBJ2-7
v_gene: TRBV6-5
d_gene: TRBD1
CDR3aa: CASSPWDRDSYEQYF
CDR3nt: TGTGCCAGCAGTCCCTGGGACAGGGACTCCTACGAGCAGTACTTC

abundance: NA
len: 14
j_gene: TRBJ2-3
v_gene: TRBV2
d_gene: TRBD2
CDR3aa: CASRSGRASDTQYF
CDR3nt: TGTGCCAGCCGCAGCGGGAGGGCCTCGGATACGCAGTATTTT

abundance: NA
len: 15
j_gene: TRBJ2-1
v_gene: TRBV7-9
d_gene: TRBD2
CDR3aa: CASSLICGRYNEQFF
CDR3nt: TGTGCCAGCAGCTTAATTTGCGGGAGATACAATGAGCAGTTCTTC

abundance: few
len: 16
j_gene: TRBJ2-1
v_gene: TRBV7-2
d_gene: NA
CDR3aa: CASSADSAKPYNEQFF
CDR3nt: TGTGCCAGCAGCGCCGACTCCGCAAAACCTTACAATGAGCAGTTCTTC

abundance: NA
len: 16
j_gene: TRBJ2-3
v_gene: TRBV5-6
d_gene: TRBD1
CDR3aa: CASSLGGQGPTDTQYF
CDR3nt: TGTGCCAGCAGCTTGGGGGGACAGGGTCCGACAGATACGCAGTATTTT

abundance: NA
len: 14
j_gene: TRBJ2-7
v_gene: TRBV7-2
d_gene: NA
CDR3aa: CASSLEDYSYEQYF
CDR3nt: TGTGCCAGCAGCTTAGAGGACTACTCCTACGAGCAGTACTTC

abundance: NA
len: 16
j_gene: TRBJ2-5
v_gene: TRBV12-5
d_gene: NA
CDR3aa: CASGYRPPGDGETQYF
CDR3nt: TGTGCTAGTGGTTACCGCCCTCCGGGAGATGGGGAGACCCAGTACTTC